Sequencing of this T cell receptor (beta chain) was carried out in a study of blood T cell repertoires in COVID-19. In the study overall: Some COVID-19 samples were acute and others convalescent; all came from the United States, Italy and Spain. T cells, B-cell-depleted T cells, or PBMCs provided the cDNA or gDNA that served as material.

While infection was still active, Seattle patients were enrolled and then followed longitudinally. In the authors' methods: Reference gene primer amplification gave estimated nucleated cell counts. Generated by immunoSEQ multiplex PCR, the TCRdb table keeps only in-frame clones and is missing some. The V and J calls and clone size come from that table; D and trimming were worked out from the DNA. The profile shows fewer than 250,000 clones, 85% of them singletons. Between the trimmed V and J ends, which lost 1 base and 7 bases, there was a span of 11 bases. The CDR3 consists of 13 residues. Sample: peripheral blood. This rearrangement joins TRBV12-3 or TRBV12-4 to TRBJ2-7; D is unclear. The TCR was taken from a man aged 55 to 70 with COVID-19, enrolled during active disease. The DNA of the CDR3 is TGTGCCAGCAGTTTAGGAGTCCTCGGGGAGCAGTACTTC. Protein: CASSLGVLGEQYF.